These 28 T cell receptor beta chains were all obtained from the same sample, sequenced in a study of shared clonotypes between healthy human individuals. It was CD45RO-negative cells, positively selected for CCR7, that made up naive CD8 cells, with terminally differentiated effector memory CD45RA+ cells excluded. This table comes from immunoSEQ multiplex PCR, and its TCRdb copy is limited to in-frame clones, with some not included. The sample shows fewer than 850,000 clones, about 96% of them seen only once. The sample taken for sequencing was naive CD8+ T cells sorted from blood. Receptor source: a man aged 25-45 years in good health.

The CDR3 region is CASSIMGGNTEAFF. In nucleotides, the CDR3 is TGTGCCAGCAGTATTATGGGGGGAAACACTGAAGCTTTCTTT. V usage is TRBV27 and J usage is TRBJ1-1, with D perhaps matching TRBD1 (5 bases). CDR3 length: 14 residues. Germline V CDR1 and CDR2: MNHEY, SMNVEV (reference sequence). Trimming took 5 bases from V and 2 from J, leaving 12 bases between them.

This clone showed up just a few times. The gene calls are TRBV27 and TRBJ2-5, with a weak D call TRBD2 (6 bases). Trimming left V 5 bases short and J 5 bases short, with 15 bases between. Germline V lookup: CDR1 MNHEY, CDR2 SMNVEV (reference sequence). This CDR3 is 14 amino acids long. For the CDR3, the DNA is TGTGCCAGCAGTCTGCTTGGGACTTTGGAGACCCAGTACTTC. Its translation is CASSLLGTLETQYF.

The chain employs TRBV9 and TRBJ1-2; a weak D match, TRBD1 (5 bases). Germline V gives CDR1 SGDLS, CDR2 YYNGEE. This CDR3 contains 16 residues. The ends were cut back, 4 bases at V and 2 bases at J, with 18 bases in the middle. The CDR3 DNA sequence: TGTGCCAGCAGCCAGAATTCGAGGGGTTTAAACTATGGCTACACCTTC. Translation: CASSQNSRGLNYGYTF.

The rearrangement joins TRBV6-1 to TRBJ2-7; D might be TRBD2 (6 bases). The CDR3 sequence is 19 residues long. Germline assignment: CDR1 MNHNS and CDR2 SASEGT. Trimming took off 2 bases at V and 5 bases at J, with 28 bases between the two ends. The CDR3 protein is CASSEFLHRDSRRVDEQYF. The CDR3 DNA is TGTGCCAGCAGTGAATTCTTGCACCGGGACTCACGCCGGGTGGACGAGCAGTACTTC.

This chain connects TRBV7-9 to TRBJ2-1; 7 bases are a match to TRBD2. CDR1 and CDR2 from the germline V gene are SEHNR and FQNEAQ (reference sequence). CDR3 length: 15 residues. V lost 6 bases to trimming and J lost 6 bases; unmatched junction nucleotides: 11. This CDR3 is CASSNGLDPSNEQFF. CDR3 sequence (DNA): TGTGCCAGCAGTAACGGACTAGACCCCTCCAATGAGCAGTTCTTC.

The chain employs TRBV7-9 and TRBJ1-4, with TRBD1 matching over 7 bases. The CDR3 is made up of 16 amino acids. Trimming removed 4 bases from V and 7 bases from J; junction bases left unmatched: 12. From germline, CDR1 is SEHNR and CDR2 FQNEAQ (reference sequence). Here the CDR3 DNA reads TGTGCCAGCAGCTCTCGACAGGGCGGGTTTGGTGAAAAACTGTTTTTT. Translated, it gives CASSSRQGGFGEKLFF.

This clone was seen a few times. The rearrangement uses TRBV29-1 and TRBJ2-3; 10 nucleotides agree with TRBD2. V shed 7 bases and J 10 bases; nucleotides not matched to a gene: 11. CDR1 SQVTM and CDR2 ANQGSEA come from the germline V gene. This CDR3 comprises 13 residues. The CDR3 sequence: CSDMASGSGAQYF. CDR3 sequence (DNA): TGCAGCGATATGGCTAGCGGGAGCGGGGCGCAGTATTTT.

The rearrangement joins TRBV5-8 to TRBJ2-2; D perhaps matches TRBD2 (6 bases). CDR1 SGHTS and CDR2 YDEGEE come from the germline V gene. V lost 0 bases to trimming and J lost 4 bases, with 10 bases between them. The CDR3 covers 15 residues. The CDR3 nucleotides read TGTGCCAGCAGCTTGGCGGGAGACGGCACCGGGGAGCTGTTTTTT. Translating it yields CASSLAGDGTGELFF.

This clone was observed once. The chain combines TRBV7-8 with TRBJ1-2; 9 positions match TRBD1. After removal of 2 bases from V and 4 bases from J, the junction contained 5 bases not matched to a gene. This CDR3 contains 15 residues. Looked up from germline, CDR1 is SGHVS and CDR2 is FQNEAQ. The CDR3 DNA follows: TGTGCCAGCAGCTTAAGGGACAGGGCTTTCTATGGCTACACCTTC. Its protein is CASSLRDRAFYGYTF.

The V and J genes are TRBV7-9 and TRBJ1-1, with D unclear. CDR3 length equals 14 residues. V was trimmed by 2 bases and J by 4 bases, leaving 11 bases between them. Germline lookup yields CDR1 SEHNR and CDR2 FQNEAQ (reference sequence). The CDR3 loop is CASSLTKSRTEAFF. CDR3 in DNA: TGTGCCAGCAGCTTAACGAAAAGCCGCACTGAAGCTTTCTTT.

This chain's CDR3 is CASSLVEGTDTQYF. CDR3 sequence (DNA): TGTGCCAGCAGCTTGGTGGAGGGCACAGATACGCAGTATTTT. The chain combines TRBV5-6 with TRBJ2-3; D perhaps matches TRBD2 (5 bases). Trimming removed 0 bases from V and 1 base from J, with 6 bases in between. The CDR3 consists of 14 residues. Germline V lookup: CDR1 SGHDT, CDR2 YYEEEE.

This clone was observed once. This sequence joins TRBV11-2 and TRBJ2-7; 9 bases are a match to TRBD2. J was trimmed by 2 bases and V by 0 bases; bases with no gene match: 8. Germline loops: CDR1 SGHAT, CDR2 FQNNGV. The CDR3 runs to 17 residues. The CDR3 DNA reads as TGTGCCAGCAGCTTAGATCTGGGGGTAGCGGGAGCCTACGAGCAGTACTTC. Translating gives CASSLDLGVAGAYEQYF.

The chain has TRBV5-6 and TRBJ2-7; D is ambiguous. The V gene lost 4 bases and the J gene lost 2 bases, with 10 bases spanning the gap. Germline CDR1 and CDR2: SGHDT and YYEEEE. This CDR3 region has 13 residues. The DNA for the CDR3 is TGTGCCAGCAGCCTAAGCAAACCCTACGAGCAGTACTTC. Translated, it gives CASSLSKPYEQYF.

This clone showed up just a few times. The gene calls are TRBV5-6 and TRBJ1-5; weak D call: TRBD1 (6 bases). V was clipped by 4 bases and J by 5 bases, with 7 bases between them. The CDR3 length is 12 residues. Germline V gene sequence: CDR1 SGHDT, CDR2 YYEEEE. The DNA for the CDR3 is TGTGCCAGCAGCCAGGGGTATCAGCCCCAGCATTTT. Its translation: CASSQGYQPQHF.

The J gene is TRBJ1-2, the V gene TRBV6-1; tentative D call: TRBD1 (5 bases). V shed 8 bases and J shed 6 bases, with 16 bases lying between them. CDR3 size: 13 residues. Germline CDR1 reads MNHNS; CDR2 reads SASEGT. CDR3 sequence (DNA): TGTGCCAGCTGGGGGAGGGATGTCCATGGCTACACCTTC. It codes for CASWGRDVHGYTF.

The chain links TRBV7-6 to TRBJ1-2, with D perhaps matching TRBD1 (5 bases). The V end was cut by 5 bases, the J end by 5 bases, with 15 bases between. This CDR3 has 14 residues. From germline, CDR1 is SGHVS and CDR2 FNYEAQ. CDR3 sequence reads: CASSPFGTEYGYTF. The CDR3 DNA reads TGTGCCAGCAGCCCGTTTGGGACGGAATATGGCTACACCTTC.

The genes are TRBV15 and TRBJ2-7; no definite D call. The CDR3 runs 16 residues. Germline V lookup: CDR1 LNHNV, CDR2 YYDKDF (reference sequence). V was shortened by 0 bases and J by 2 bases, with 14 bases between the two germline ends. Written as DNA, the CDR3 is TGTGCCACCAGCAGAGAAAGAACGTCATTAACCTACGAGCAGTACTTC. Its protein is CATSRERTSLTYEQYF.

The V gene is TRBV1, the J gene TRBJ2-3; the table's D call of TRBD2 was not tested on the DNA. TRBV1 is a known pseudogene. This CDR3 has 20 amino acids. CDR3 residues: CTSSQDGGTSGRDHTDTQYF. The DNA of the CDR3 is TGCACCAGCAGCCAAGATGGGGGGACTAGCGGGAGGGATCACACAGATACGCAGTATTTT.

The chain couples TRBV27 to TRBJ2-1; D is unresolved. This CDR3 spans 15 amino acids. Germline CDR1 is MNHEY and CDR2 is SMNVEV (reference sequence). V was shortened by 0 bases and J by 3 bases, with 9 bases between the two germline ends. In DNA form, the CDR3 reads TGTGCCAGCAGTTTATCAGCAGGATTCTACAATGAGCAGTTCTTC. It encodes CASSLSAGFYNEQFF.

This clone was recorded once. The gene calls are TRBV6-1 and TRBJ2-1, with D uncertain. CDR1 MNHNS and CDR2 SASEGT come from the germline V gene. Trimming took 3 bases from V and 10 from J, leaving 19 bases between them. The CDR3 length is 15 residues. CDR3 coding DNA: TGTGCCAGCAGTGACCGACACGTAGCAAGGGCAGAGCAGTTCTTC. It encodes CASSDRHVARAEQFF.

The chain has TRBV27 and TRBJ2-5; no firm D call. V gave up 5 bases and J gave up 5 bases, with 18 bases separating them. Germline V gene sequence: CDR1 MNHEY, CDR2 SMNVEV (reference sequence). CDR3 length: 15 amino acids. CDR3 nucleotide sequence: TGTGCCAGCAGTGAACCAGGCAAAACTGGGGAGACCCAGTACTTC. Amino acids: CASSEPGKTGETQYF.

This sequence joins TRBV7-2 and TRBJ2-1; 12 bases map to TRBD2. With 5 bases clipped from V and 7 bases from J, the junction kept 6 bases outside the gene matches. Germline CDR1 is SGHTA and CDR2 is FQGNSA. The CDR3 contains 15 residues. CDR3 DNA: TGTGCCAGCAGCCGCCTAGCGGGAGGGTTGAATGAGCAGTTCTTC. It specifies CASSRLAGGLNEQFF. Using reference TRBV7-2 and TRBJ2-1 for the parts outside the CDR3, the full variable domain is GAGVSQSPSNKVTEKGKDVELRCDPISGHTALYWYRQSLGQGLEFLIYFQGNSAPDKSGLPSDRFSAERTGGSVSTLTIQRTQQEDSAVYLCASSRLAGGLNEQFFGPGTRLTVL.

V gene TRBV29-1 combines with J gene TRBJ2-7; TRBD1 matches 7 bases. Germline CDR1 reads SQVTM; CDR2 reads ANQGSEA. The CDR3 consists of 13 residues. The ends lost 4 bases at V and 6 bases at J; junction bases unmatched: 9. The CDR3 nucleotides are TGCAGCGTTGTTGGGACGACAGGGATCGAGCAGTACTTC. Its translation: CSVVGTTGIEQYF.

The J gene is TRBJ2-7, the V gene TRBV29-1; D gene unclear. The CDR3 sequence is 13 residues long. The V end was cut by 5 bases, the J end by 3 bases, with 14 bases between. Germline CDR1 is SQVTM and CDR2 is ANQGSEA. CDR3 region: CSVLVLGDYEQYF. The DNA for the CDR3 is TGCAGCGTTCTAGTTCTAGGAGACTACGAGCAGTACTTC.

V usage is TRBV5-1 and J usage is TRBJ2-1, with a possible D match to TRBD2 (6 bases). There are 15 residues in the CDR3. The germline V and J ends were trimmed by 1 base and 4 bases, with 12 bases remaining between them. Germline CDR1 reads SGHRS; CDR2 reads YFSETQ. CDR3: CASSLFLRGYNEQFF. In nucleotides, the CDR3 is TGCGCCAGCAGCTTGTTTCTCCGGGGGTACAATGAGCAGTTCTTC.

The chain combines TRBV4-1 with TRBJ2-2; D is perhaps TRBD2 (6 bases). Deletions cut 1 base from V and 3 bases from J, with 15 bases between. The CDR3 has 17 residues. The V gene's germline CDR1 is MGHRA and CDR2 YSYEKL. DNA of the CDR3: TGCGCCAGCAGCCAAGGTGGGGGGACCCTCTACACCGGGGAGCTGTTTTTT. Protein product: CASSQGGGTLYTGELFF.

V and J are TRBV27 and TRBJ2-3, with 9 bases identical to TRBD2. CDR1 and CDR2 from the germline V gene are MNHEY and SMNVEV (reference sequence). V trimming: 2 bases; J trimming: 6 bases; junction bases outside the gene matches: 9. CDR3 size: 16 residues. The CDR3 sequence: CASSLRASGISDTQYF. CDR3 bases: TGTGCCAGCAGTTTACGTGCTAGCGGGATTTCGGATACGCAGTATTTT.

Turning to this clone: This sample also contains other DNA sequences that code for the same CDR3. The chain employs TRBV27 and TRBJ2-1; 10 bases map to TRBD2. Germline V gene sequence: CDR1 MNHEY, CDR2 SMNVEV (reference sequence). V was clipped by 5 bases and J by 7 bases; unmatched bases: 2. The CDR3 loop spans 13 amino acids. The CDR3 nucleotides read TGTGCCAGCAGTCTAGCGGGAGTAAATGAGCAGTTCTTC. Protein product: CASSLAGVNEQFF.